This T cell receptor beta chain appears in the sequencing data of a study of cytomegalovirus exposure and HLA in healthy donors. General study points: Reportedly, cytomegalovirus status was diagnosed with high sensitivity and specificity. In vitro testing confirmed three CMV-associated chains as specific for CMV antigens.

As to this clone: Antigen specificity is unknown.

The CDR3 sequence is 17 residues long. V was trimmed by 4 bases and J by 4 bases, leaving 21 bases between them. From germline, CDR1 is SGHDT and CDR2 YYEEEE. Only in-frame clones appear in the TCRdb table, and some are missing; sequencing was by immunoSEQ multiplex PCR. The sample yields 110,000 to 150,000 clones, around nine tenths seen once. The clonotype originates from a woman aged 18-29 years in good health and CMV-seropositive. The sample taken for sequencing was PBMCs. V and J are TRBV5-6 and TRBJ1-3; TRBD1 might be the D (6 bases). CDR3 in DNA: TGTGCCAGCAGCGCCGATGGTCTAACAGGGCGCGGAAACACCATATATTTT. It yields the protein CASSADGLTGRGNTIYF.